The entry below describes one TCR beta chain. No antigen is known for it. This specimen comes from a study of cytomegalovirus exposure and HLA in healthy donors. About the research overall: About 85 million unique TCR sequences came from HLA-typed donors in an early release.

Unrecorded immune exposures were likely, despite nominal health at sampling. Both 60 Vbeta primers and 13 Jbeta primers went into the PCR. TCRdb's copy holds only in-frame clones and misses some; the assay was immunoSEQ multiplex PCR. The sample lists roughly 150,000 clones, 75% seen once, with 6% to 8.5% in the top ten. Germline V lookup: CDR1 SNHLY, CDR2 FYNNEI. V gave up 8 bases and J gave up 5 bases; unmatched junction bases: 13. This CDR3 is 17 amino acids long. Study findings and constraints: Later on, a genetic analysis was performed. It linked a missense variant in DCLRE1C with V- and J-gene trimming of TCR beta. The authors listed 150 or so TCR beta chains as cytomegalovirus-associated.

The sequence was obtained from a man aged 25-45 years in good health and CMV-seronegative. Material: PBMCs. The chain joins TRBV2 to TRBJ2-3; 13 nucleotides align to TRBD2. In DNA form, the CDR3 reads TGTGCCAGCCGTAACTCCGGACTAGCGGGAGAGGGAGATACGCAGTATTTT. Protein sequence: CASRNSGLAGEGDTQYF. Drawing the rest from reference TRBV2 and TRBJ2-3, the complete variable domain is EPEVTQTPSHQVTQMGQEVILRCVPISNHLYFYWYRQILGQKVEFLVSFYNNEISEKSEIFDDQFSVERPDGSNFTLKIRSTKLEDSAMYFCASRNSGLAGEGDTQYFGPGTRLTVL.